The entry that follows covers one TCR beta chain sequence. Its antigen is not identified. This specimen comes from a study of PD-1 blockade in classical Hodgkin lymphoma. Brentuximab vedotin exposure varied, and every patient relapsed after autologous stem cell transplantation. The data were produced by immunoSEQ multiplex PCR, yet TCRdb's version contains in-frame clones alone and is incomplete. The sample holds around 65,000 clones, around 89% seen once. Findings of the study overall: No one has yet defined what causes the repertoire differences, which may be disease activity or prior therapy. Initiation of nivolumab under 1 year after ASCT led to exclusion of patients. TCR diversity rose significantly by C4D1 in CD4+ but not CD8+ cells. Relative to healthy donors, newly diagnosed patients reportedly had lower baseline TCR diversity, which was reported as lower still in relapsed/refractory patients.

This receptor was taken from a human donor with classical Hodgkin lymphoma. The specimen was peripheral blood mononuclear cells (PBMCs), collected at baseline.

Here the CDR3 reads CASSPRRVHHEQYF. The CDR3 coding sequence is TGTGCCAGCTCACCGCGTCGTGTCCACCACGAGCAGTACTTC. The chain links TRBV18 to TRBJ2-7; no definite D call. Trimming cost V 3 bases and J 5 bases, with 14 bases left between them. Germline CDR1 and CDR2: KGHSH and LQKENI. The CDR3 covers 14 residues.